This TCR beta chain was retrieved from a study of vaccination and CD4 T cells after COVID-19. Study-wide context: Across the group, participants received two doses of either BNT162b2 or mRNA-1273 vaccine.

The CDR3 consists of 15 residues. V trimming: 5 bases; J trimming: 7 bases; junction bases outside the gene matches: 7. In germline, CDR1 is SGHNT, CDR2 YENEEA. There are a few counts of this clonotype. As yet, its antigen is unknown. Cultured CD4+ T-cell DNA underwent Oncomine TCR Beta short-read sequencing. TCRdb ran MiXCR on the PCR reads and lists one entry per CDR3 protein. The data contain roughly 7,900 distinct CDR3 sequences, 23% of them singletons. Treatment reported: approximately 9-day PBMC culture with coronavirus spike peptide pools or control peptides (ViraFEST assay). The sequence was obtained from a human donor with COVID-19. The rearrangement joins TRBV11-3 to TRBJ2-6; 8 nucleotides match TRBD1. Sequences were obtained from cultured CD4+ T cells from blood. The CDR3 DNA reads TGTGCCAGCAGCCCACAGGGGGTCTCTGCCAACGTCCTGACTTTC. Translating gives CASSPQGVSANVLTF. Full variable domain (rest looked up from reference TRBV11-3 and TRBJ2-6): EAGVVQSPRYKIIEKKQPVAFWCNPISGHNTLYWYLQNLGQGPELLIRYENEEAVDDSQLPKDRFSAERLKGVDSTLKIQPAELGDSAVYLCASSPQGVSANVLTFGAGSRLTVL.